This T cell receptor (beta chain) was documented in a study of shared clonotypes between healthy human individuals. Study outcomes and limitations: Some clonotypes were shared by all four sorted-subset donors, while others were not shared. The non-shared ones had lower generation probabilities than the shared ones.

Replicate PCRs from sorted subsets contained about 0.2 ug DNA, which is some 32,000 T cell genomes. Using immunoSEQ multiplex PCR, the repertoire was profiled, and TCRdb retains in-frame clones only, with some absent. The sample records some 2,000,000 clones, approximately 96% being singletons. The investigators split CD4+ cells into a CD45RA+ naive subset and a CD45RA-negative memory subset. The ends were cut back, 2 bases at V and 0 bases at J, with 9 bases in the middle. The CDR3 is 15 amino acids. Germline V gene lookup returns CDR1 KGHSH and CDR2 LQKENI. Comment on this clone: Its antigen remains unidentified. This CDR3 is also generated by other DNA sequences in the sample.

The sequencing sample was made of naive CD4+ T cells sorted from blood. Subset noted: CD45RA+ positively selected. This TCR came from a man aged 18 to 30 in good health. The chain uses TRBV18 and TRBJ2-3; D perhaps matches TRBD2 (5 bases). CDR3 residues: CASSPGGGSTDTQYF. CDR3 coding DNA: TGTGCCAGCTCACCAGGCGGCGGGAGCACAGATACGCAGTATTTT.